A single T cell receptor (beta chain) is shown here with its context. Germline-derived CDR1 and CDR2 are SGHAT and FQNNGV. The trim removed 4 bases at V and 1 base at J, leaving 4 bases unmatched. CDR3 length: 15 residues. Each patient's relapse followed autologous stem cell transplantation, and brentuximab vedotin exposure varied. These data come from a study of PD-1 blockade in classical Hodgkin lymphoma. Sequencing used immunoSEQ multiplex PCR; TCRdb keeps in-frame clones, though not all of them. The repertoire includes approximately 15,000 clones, about 80% of them detected once, and less than 25% sits in the top ten.

The chain carries TRBV11-2 and TRBJ2-3; 8 bases agree with TRBD2. This sample comprised peripheral blood mononuclear cells (PBMCs), obtained at baseline. The source of this sequence is a human donor with classical Hodgkin lymphoma. CDR3 residues: CASSYSGARTDTQYF. CDR3 in DNA: TGTGCCAGCAGCTATAGCGGGGCACGCACAGATACGCAGTATTTT.